A selection of T cell receptor beta chains follows, all from one sample in a study of OX40 agonist ivuxolimab in advanced cancers. The table came from immunoSEQ multiplex PCR; TCRdb's copy has only in-frame clones and leaves some out. The sample shows approximately 9,300 clones, about 89% of them seen only once. Sequenced material: CD4+ or CD8+ T cells sorted from blood, taken in a trial of the OX40 agonist ivuxolimab. The origin of the receptors is an adult with an advanced solid tumor such as melanoma, head and neck, liver or kidney cancer. The CDR3 runs from the conserved cysteine through the conserved F or W. The D gene is left open where the match is weak. Not all rows give a size; the values are once, few, many and, for expanded clones, a class.

abundance: NA
v_gene: TRBV28
j_gene: TRBJ2-5
d_gene: NA
CDR3aa: CASSRVTGTQETQYF
CDR3nt: TGTGCCAGCAGCCGCGTAACGGGTACCCAAGAGACCCAGTACTTC

abundance: NA
v_gene: TRBV5-1
j_gene: TRBJ2-3
d_gene: NA
CDR3aa: CASSSTGGGIGYTDTQYF
CDR3nt: TGCGCCAGCAGCTCCACAGGAGGGGGGATCGGATACACAGATACGCAGTATTTT

abundance: NA
v_gene: TRBV18
j_gene: TRBJ2-3
d_gene: NA
CDR3aa: CASSPAADTQYF
CDR3nt: TGTGCCAGCTCACCGGCCGCAGATACGCAGTATTTT

abundance: NA
v_gene: TRBV30
j_gene: TRBJ2-7
d_gene: NA
CDR3aa: CAWSVAGAYEQYF
CDR3nt: TGTGCCTGGAGTGTAGCAGGGGCCTACGAGCAGTACTTC

abundance: NA
v_gene: TRBV7-9
j_gene: TRBJ1-1
d_gene: TRBD1
CDR3aa: CASSPTPRGQAFF
CDR3nt: TGTGCCAGCAGTCCCACCCCTAGGGGGCAAGCTTTCTTT

abundance: NA
v_gene: TRBV10-1
j_gene: TRBJ2-1
d_gene: TRBD2
CDR3aa: CASSRSASSGRPHNEQFF
CDR3nt: TGCGCCAGCAGTCGCTCGGCGAGTAGCGGGAGGCCCCACAATGAGCAGTTCTTC

abundance: NA
v_gene: TRBV5-1
j_gene: TRBJ1-2
d_gene: NA
CDR3aa: CASSLGTRGYGYTF
CDR3nt: TGCGCCAGCAGCTTGGGGACAAGGGGCTATGGCTACACCTTC

abundance: NA
v_gene: TRBV11-2
j_gene: TRBJ2-1
d_gene: NA
CDR3aa: CASSLGDFQGGEQFF
CDR3nt: TGTGCCAGCAGCTTAGGGGATTTCCAAGGAGGTGAGCAGTTCTTC

abundance: NA
v_gene: TRBV5-1
j_gene: TRBJ2-1
d_gene: TRBD2
CDR3aa: CASSLAASSGSDNEQFF
CDR3nt: TGCGCCAGCAGCTTGGCCGCCAGTAGCGGGAGCGATAATGAGCAGTTCTTC

abundance: NA
v_gene: TRBV7-9
j_gene: TRBJ2-3
d_gene: NA
CDR3aa: CASSLPRSSTDTQYF
CDR3nt: TGTGCCAGCAGCTTACCCAGGTCTAGCACAGATACGCAGTATTTT

abundance: NA
v_gene: TRBV6-1
j_gene: TRBJ2-7
d_gene: NA
CDR3aa: CASSEYDTSYEQYF
CDR3nt: TGTGCCAGCAGTGAATATGACACCTCCTACGAGCAGTACTTC

abundance: NA
v_gene: TRBV7-8
j_gene: TRBJ1-5
d_gene: NA
CDR3aa: CASSLVSGTNQPQHF
CDR3nt: TGTGCCAGCAGCTTAGTATCAGGGACTAATCAGCCCCAGCATTTT

abundance: NA
v_gene: TRBV9
j_gene: TRBJ2-5
d_gene: NA
CDR3aa: CASSVDETQYF
CDR3nt: TGTGCCAGCAGCGTAGACGAGACCCAGTACTTC

abundance: NA
v_gene: TRBV11-2
j_gene: TRBJ2-2
d_gene: TRBD1
CDR3aa: CASRTTDRVNTGELFF
CDR3nt: TGTGCCAGCAGAACCACGGACAGGGTGAACACCGGGGAGCTGTTTTTT

abundance: NA
v_gene: TRBV28
j_gene: TRBJ1-2
d_gene: NA
CDR3aa: CASSHLAPGESGYTF
CDR3nt: TGTGCCAGCAGCCATCTAGCTCCGGGGGAAAGTGGCTACACCTTC

abundance: NA
v_gene: TRBV7-8
j_gene: TRBJ1-5
d_gene: NA
CDR3aa: CASSLTGAASNQPQHF
CDR3nt: TGTGCCAGCAGCTTAACGGGGGCAGCCAGCAATCAGCCCCAGCATTTT

abundance: NA
v_gene: TRBV14
j_gene: TRBJ2-1
d_gene: TRBD2
CDR3aa: CASSHARAGVGSEQFF
CDR3nt: TGTGCCAGCAGCCACGCTAGGGCGGGAGTGGGTAGTGAGCAGTTCTTC

abundance: NA
v_gene: TRBV6-5
j_gene: TRBJ1-6
d_gene: NA
CDR3aa: CASSRQETHNSPLHF
CDR3nt: TGTGCCAGCAGCCGACAGGAAACCCATAATTCACCCCTCCACTTT

abundance: once
v_gene: TRBV19
j_gene: TRBJ2-3
d_gene: TRBD2
CDR3aa: CASSTRTSGTDTQYF
CDR3nt: TGTGCCAGTAGTACCAGGACTAGCGGAACAGATACGCAGTATTTT

abundance: NA
v_gene: TRBV18
j_gene: TRBJ1-4
d_gene: NA
CDR3aa: CASFRDVNEKLFF
CDR3nt: TGTGCCAGCTTCCGGGACGTTAATGAAAAACTGTTTTTT

abundance: NA
v_gene: TRBV9
j_gene: TRBJ2-1
d_gene: TRBD2
CDR3aa: CASSVGAGGYNEQFF
CDR3nt: TGTGCCAGCAGCGTAGGTGCGGGAGGGTACAATGAGCAGTTCTTC

abundance: NA
v_gene: TRBV5-1
j_gene: TRBJ1-4
d_gene: NA
CDR3aa: CASSPPGNNEKLFF
CDR3nt: TGCGCCAGCAGCCCCCCAGGGAATAACGAAAAACTGTTTTTT

abundance: once
v_gene: TRBV4-1
j_gene: TRBJ1-2
d_gene: NA
CDR3aa: CASSPRGGVNYGYTF
CDR3nt: TGCGCCAGCAGCCCCCGGGGAGGCGTAAACTATGGCTACACCTTC

abundance: few
v_gene: TRBV6-5
j_gene: TRBJ1-6
d_gene: NA
CDR3aa: CASGKPLHF
CDR3nt: TGTGCCAGCGGGAAGCCCCTCCACTTT

abundance: NA
v_gene: TRBV4-1
j_gene: TRBJ1-6
d_gene: TRBD1
CDR3aa: CASSLFPPSGQGNSPLHF
CDR3nt: TGCGCCAGCAGCCTTTTCCCCCCCTCAGGACAGGGGAATTCACCCCTCCACTTT

abundance: NA
v_gene: TRBV10-3
j_gene: TRBJ1-2
d_gene: NA
CDR3aa: CAISGVNYGYTF
CDR3nt: TGTGCCATCAGTGGGGTCAACTATGGCTACACCTTC

abundance: NA
v_gene: TRBV9
j_gene: TRBJ2-7
d_gene: NA
CDR3aa: CASSSRQGGYEQYF
CDR3nt: TGTGCCAGCAGCTCCCGGCAGGGTGGCTACGAGCAGTACTTC

abundance: NA
v_gene: TRBV21-1
j_gene: TRBJ1-1
d_gene: NA
CDR3aa: CASLSTGNTEAFF
CDR3nt: TGTGCCAGCCTTTCGACAGGGAACACTGAAGCTTTCTTT

abundance: NA
v_gene: TRBV28
j_gene: TRBJ1-5
d_gene: NA
CDR3aa: CASSSFITTDNQPQHF
CDR3nt: TGTGCCAGCAGTTCCTTCATTACCACGGACAATCAGCCCCAGCATTTT

abundance: NA
v_gene: TRBV11-2
j_gene: TRBJ2-5
d_gene: NA
CDR3aa: CASSLSTETQYF
CDR3nt: TGTGCCAGCAGCTTGAGTACAGAGACCCAGTACTTC

abundance: NA
v_gene: TRBV9
j_gene: TRBJ2-3
d_gene: TRBD1
CDR3aa: CASSVAGQEDTQYF
CDR3nt: TGTGCCAGCAGCGTAGCCGGACAGGAGGATACGCAGTATTTT

abundance: NA
v_gene: TRBV7-7
j_gene: TRBJ2-1
d_gene: NA
CDR3aa: CASSLGLTAEQFF
CDR3nt: TGTGCTAGCAGCTTGGGGCTGACCGCTGAGCAGTTCTTC

abundance: NA
v_gene: TRBV28
j_gene: TRBJ2-5
d_gene: TRBD2
CDR3aa: CASSGGLAGAETQYF
CDR3nt: TGTGCCAGCAGCGGGGGACTAGCGGGAGCAGAGACCCAGTACTTC

abundance: once
v_gene: TRBV7-2
j_gene: TRBJ1-2
d_gene: NA
CDR3aa: CASSFRGETKRF
CDR3nt: TGTGCCAGCAGCTTTAGGGGAGAGACAAAGAGGTTC

abundance: NA
v_gene: TRBV29-1
j_gene: TRBJ1-1
d_gene: TRBD1
CDR3aa: CSDQTGGTEAFF
CDR3nt: TGCAGCGACCAGACAGGGGGCACTGAAGCTTTCTTT

abundance: NA
v_gene: TRBV27
j_gene: TRBJ1-4
d_gene: NA
CDR3aa: CASSDKPGKLFF
CDR3nt: TGTGCCAGCAGCGACAAGCCTGGTAAACTGTTTTTT

abundance: NA
v_gene: TRBV6-4
j_gene: TRBJ2-3
d_gene: TRBD2
CDR3aa: CASSDRAGAVADTDTQYF
CDR3nt: TGTGCCAGCAGTGACAGAGCGGGAGCCGTCGCGGATACAGATACGCAGTATTTT

abundance: NA
v_gene: TRBV10-2
j_gene: TRBJ2-2
d_gene: NA
CDR3aa: CASNQYGVAGELFF
CDR3nt: TGCGCCAGCAACCAGTATGGGGTCGCCGGGGAGCTGTTTTTT

abundance: NA
v_gene: TRBV6-6
j_gene: TRBJ2-3
d_gene: NA
CDR3aa: CASSLQGQADTQYF
CDR3nt: TGTGCCAGCAGTTTACAGGGTCAGGCAGATACGCAGTATTTT

abundance: NA
v_gene: TRBV5-8
j_gene: TRBJ1-2
d_gene: TRBD1
CDR3aa: CASNLWGGQPGYGYTF
CDR3nt: TGTGCCAGCAACCTATGGGGGGGACAGCCTGGCTATGGCTACACCTTC

abundance: NA
v_gene: TRBV30
j_gene: TRBJ1-1
d_gene: NA
CDR3aa: CAWRAAGGGQLNTEAFF
CDR3nt: TGTGCCTGGAGGGCAGCCGGGGGGGGGCAATTGAACACTGAAGCTTTCTTT